This TCR beta chain comes out of a study of vaccination effects on CD4 cells after COVID-19. Study as a whole: Samples gathered post-vaccine arrived a median of 72 days past the second dose. Regarding the study as a whole: Clonal contraction was marked in infection- and vaccine-induced clones late after vaccination.

Assay: immunoSEQ multiplex PCR; the TCRdb copy retains only in-frame clones and omits some. The data show 50,000 to 60,000 clones, around 84% seen once. Remarks on this clone: No antigen is known for it.

There are 18 residues in the CDR3. With V trimmed by 10 bases and J by 5 bases, 17 bases remained unmatched. Per germline, CDR1 MDHEN and CDR2 SYDVKM. Researchers isolated CD4+ T cells once 9 to 11 days of culture had elapsed. Two-dose vaccination with either BNT162b2 or mRNA-1273 was given to the participants. Having tested negative for nucleocapsid antibodies, the vaccine recipients showed no prior SARS-CoV-2 infection. The chain links TRBV28 to TRBJ2-2, with 12 positions matching TRBD2. This sample comprised CD4+ T cells from PBMCs cultured without peptide, obtained after COVID-19 vaccination. The sequence was collected from a human donor who received a COVID-19 vaccine. The CDR3, as DNA: TGTGCCATCAGAAGACTAGCGGGAGATCGAGGATGGACCGGGGAGCTGTTTTTT. Amino acids: CAIRRLAGDRGWTGELFF.